What follows is one T cell receptor beta chain and its context. Its antigen remains undetermined. Qualities for individual bases were not recorded, and no much larger clone is one base off. The library was generated by the immunoSEQ multiplex PCR assay. Not all clones reach the TCRdb copy of this immuneACCESS table, which keeps in-frame sequences only. Checked studies attribute under half of the gap to unresolved V genes and leave the rest unexplained. The sample has about 140,000 clones on record, around nine tenths of them singletons. Around 10% of the sample lies in the top ten. These data belong to a study of control samples from healthy donors and cancer patients (dated by TCRdb to the early 2020s). V and J lose 4 bases and 7 bases, and a span of 17 bases separates them. Taken from the germline V gene, the CDR1 and CDR2 loops are SQVTM and ANQGSEA. The CDR3 has 13 amino acids, counting the end cysteine and phenylalanine. Of the read, only the CDR3 DNA is kept; its 39 bases are in frame from base 1.

This clonotype was obtained from a woman aged 25-40 years in good health. The sample comprised blood. The chain was built from TRBV29-1 and TRBJ2-7; no confident D gene assignment can be made. The CDR3: CSVASAALGEQYF. DNA sequence: TGCAGCGTTGCTAGTGCTGCTCTGGGGGAGCAGTACTTC.